Listed below are T cell receptor beta chains from one sample, sequenced in a study of spatial heterogeneity in lung cancer. TCRdb independently ran MiXCR on the 5' RACE reads; one entry per CDR3 protein. The data hold about 100,000 distinct CDR3 sequences, with less than 20% observed a single time. The source material was PBMCs, sampled at follow-up. The receptor source for this set is a male donor with early-stage non-small cell lung cancer. Each CDR3 is given with its conserved first and last residue. The D gene is left open where the match is weak. Clone size is shown for a subset of rows, as once, few, many or a class of expanded clone.

j_call v_call clone_size d_call cdr3_length cdr3_aa cdr3_nt
TRBJ2-3 TRBV30 few TRBD2 16 CAWSVLSRGSADTQYF TGTGCCTGGAGTGTACTATCGCGGGGGTCGGCAGATACGCAGTATTTT
TRBJ2-1 TRBV6-2/TRBV6-3 few . 14 CASSPQPGYNEQFF TGTGCCAGCAGCCCCCAACCGGGGTACAATGAGCAGTTCTTC
TRBJ2-5 TRBV4-3 . . 13 CASSQQGSETQYF TGCGCCAGCAGCCAACAGGGGAGTGAGACCCAGTACTTC
TRBJ2-3 TRBV5-1 . . 13 CASCVERPDTQYF TGCGCCAGCTGCGTGGAGCGCCCAGATACGCAGTATTTT
TRBJ1-2 TRBV12-3/TRBV12-4 . . 13 CASTNHGGYGYTF TGTGCCAGCACCAACCACGGGGGCTATGGCTACACCTTC
TRBJ1-2 TRBV20-1 . . 12 CSVPAVPYGYTF TGCAGTGTCCCCGCCGTCCCTTATGGCTACACCTTC
TRBJ1-2 TRBV18 . TRBD1 14 CASSPKNRGTGYTF TGTGCCAGCTCACCAAAAAACAGGGGGACCGGCTACACCTTC
TRBJ2-3 TRBV7-2 few . 14 CASSGGAGVDTQYF TGTGCCAGCAGCGGGGGGGCGGGAGTAGATACGCAGTATTTT
TRBJ2-7 TRBV20-1 few . 13 CSARGGYSYEQYF TGCAGTGCCAGAGGGGGTTACTCCTACGAGCAGTACTTC
TRBJ2-3 TRBV7-2 few . 15 CASSYSLQGSYTQYF TGTGCCAGCAGCTACTCTCTTCAGGGTTCGTATACGCAGTATTTT
TRBJ2-1 TRBV7-9 . . 12 CASSLRHNEQFF TGTGCCAGCAGCTTAAGGCATAATGAGCAGTTCTTC
TRBJ2-2 TRBV20-1 . TRBD2 17 CSARSPAGGRLTGELFF TGCAGTGCTAGATCCCCAGCGGGGGGGCGGCTAACCGGGGAGCTGTTTTTT
TRBJ1-6 TRBV11-2 . . 14 CASSVPGYNSPLHF TGTGCCAGCAGCGTTCCGGGTTATAATTCACCCCTCCACTTT
TRBJ2-3 TRBV7-9 medium-sized . 12 CASSINPDTQYF TGTGCCAGCAGTATAAATCCAGATACGCAGTATTTT
TRBJ2-5 TRBV5-4 few . 14 CASSLAAGQETQYF TGTGCCAGCAGCTTGGCCGCGGGTCAAGAGACCCAGTACTTC
TRBJ2-3 TRBV7-2 few . 16 CASSLTRQVRADTQYF TGTGCCAGCAGCCTTACTCGACAGGTTCGAGCAGATACGCAGTATTTT
TRBJ2-3 TRBV4-1 many . 15 CASSQDVGSPDTQYF TGCGCCAGCAGCCAAGATGTCGGGAGCCCAGATACGCAGTATTTT
TRBJ2-3 TRBV7-2 . . 15 CASSLEGIIIDTQYF TGTGCCAGCAGCCTAGAGGGGATAATCATTGATACGCAGTATTTT
TRBJ2-1 TRBV7-8 few . 11 CASSAQGEQFF TGTGCCAGCAGCGCGCAGGGAGAGCAGTTCTTC
TRBJ2-3 TRBV5-1 . . 15 CASSFQRLSTDTQYF TGCGCCAGCAGCTTCCAGCGGCTTAGCACAGATACGCAGTATTTT
TRBJ2-3 TRBV27 . TRBD1 13 CASTRQGSDTQYF TGTGCCAGCACAAGACAGGGTTCAGATACGCAGTATTTT
TRBJ2-1 TRBV27 . . 13 CASRGFGFGEQFF TGTGCCAGCAGGGGCTTTGGCTTCGGTGAGCAGTTCTTC
TRBJ2-3 TRBV7-8 . . 14 CASSGEITTDTQYF TGTGCCAGCAGCGGAGAGATTACCACAGATACGCAGTATTTT
TRBJ2-7 TRBV5-6 . . 15 CASSSPYEGVGEQYF TGTGCCAGCAGCTCTCCGTATGAGGGCGTAGGCGAGCAGTACTTC
TRBJ2-4 TRBV14 . TRBD1 14 CANPDRFSKNIQYF TGTGCCAACCCGGACAGGTTCTCCAAAAACATTCAGTACTTC
TRBJ1-6 TRBV20-1 . . 16 CSARDRQSSYNSPLHF TGCAGTGCTAGAGACAGGCAGAGCTCCTATAATTCACCCCTCCACTTT
TRBJ2-7 TRBV7-8 . . 13 CASSLSVSYEQYF TGTGCCAGCAGCTTAAGCGTGTCCTACGAGCAGTACTTC
TRBJ2-1 TRBV20-1 . . 11 CSPILRNEQFF TGCAGTCCAATTCTACGCAATGAGCAGTTCTTC
TRBJ2-1 TRBV7-9 . TRBD1 17 CASSSALGDRGGNEQFF TGTGCCAGCAGCTCCGCCCTTGGGGACAGGGGGGGCAATGAGCAGTTCTTC
TRBJ2-3 TRBV7-6 many TRBD2 15 CASSVGTSFADTQYF TGTGCCAGCAGTGTTGGGACTAGCTTCGCAGATACGCAGTATTTT
TRBJ1-5 TRBV6-1 . . 12 CASSRGSQPQHF TGTGCCAGCAGCAGGGGCTCTCAGCCCCAGCATTTT
TRBJ2-6 TRBV29-1 many . 16 CSVSTGSLSGANVLTF TGCAGCGTTTCAACAGGGTCTCTGTCTGGGGCCAACGTCCTGACTTTC
TRBJ2-3 TRBV24-1 few TRBD1 15 CATAAGQGVTDTQYF TGTGCCACCGCCGCCGGACAGGGGGTGACAGATACGCAGTATTTT
TRBJ1-6 TRBV29-1 . . 13 CSVALQNNSPLHF TGCAGCGTTGCGTTGCAGAATAATTCACCCCTCCACTTT
TRBJ2-3 TRBV20-1 few TRBD1 16 CSARVPRDRGQDTQYF TGCAGTGCTAGGGTTCCGCGGGACAGGGGGCAAGATACGCAGTATTTT
TRBJ2-3 TRBV20-1 many TRBD2 15 CSARPASGSADTQYF TGCAGTGCTAGACCGGCTAGCGGGAGTGCAGATACGCAGTATTTT